This TCR beta chain was sequenced for a study of shared clonotypes between healthy human individuals. Template for every sorted-subset replicate PCR totaled about 0.2 ug DNA, tens of thousands of T cell genomes. Libraries were prepared by immunoSEQ multiplex PCR; TCRdb keeps only in-frame clonotypes and omits some of them. The sample contains roughly 890,000 clones, over 90% of which appear only once. Naive CD8 populations comprised CD45RO-negative cells positively selected for CCR7, excluding terminally differentiated effector memory CD45RA+ cells. The ends were cut back, 5 bases at V and 7 bases at J, with 15 bases in the middle. The germline gives CDR1 MNHEY, CDR2 SVGAGI. This CDR3 has 14 amino acids.

The sequenced sample was naive CD8+ T cells sorted from blood. This receptor was obtained from a man aged 25 to 40 in good health. This chain connects TRBV6-5 to TRBJ2-1; tentatively, D is TRBD1 or TRBD2 (6 bases each). The CDR3 sequence: CASSIGGRRNEQFF. The DNA for the CDR3 is TGTGCCAGCAGTATTGGGGGGCGCAGGAATGAGCAGTTCTTC.